The 20 T cell receptor beta chains reported below all come from one sample, sequenced in a study of regulatory dendritic cells for organ transplantation. Antigen specificity for these receptors is unknown. TCRdb's copy holds only in-frame clones and misses some; the assay was immunoSEQ multiplex PCR. The sample includes thousands of clones, 59% of them seen just once. Sorted subsets were CFSE-labeled and cultured around five days with allogeneic dendritic cells. Sequencing input: memory CD8+ T cells from blood cultured with dendritic cells. Specified subset: CD45RO+ memory T cells. These receptors all stem from a human donor in good health.

This chain connects TRBV27 to TRBJ1-6; D gene ambiguous. Germline-derived CDR1 and CDR2 are MNHEY and SMNVEV (reference sequence). This CDR3 contains 17 residues. Deletions cut 5 bases from V and 0 bases from J, with 14 bases between. CDR3 residues: CASSPDWEGSYNSPLHF. The CDR3 region has the DNA TGTGCCAGCAGTCCCGATTGGGAGGGCTCCTATAATTCACCCCTCCACTTT.

V usage is TRBV7-9 and J usage is TRBJ1-2; D possibly corresponds to TRBD1 (6 bases). CDR3 size: 13 residues. Trimming removed 6 bases from V and 6 bases from J, with 14 bases in between. CDR1 and CDR2 from the germline V gene are SEHNR and FQNEAQ (reference sequence). The chain's CDR3 is CASSQENRDGYTF. DNA for the CDR3: TGTGCCAGCAGTCAAGAAAACAGGGATGGCTACACCTTC.

CDR3: CASSQLAGGGNEQFF. The CDR3, as DNA: TGCGCCAGCAGCCAACTAGCGGGGGGCGGGAATGAGCAGTTCTTC. V usage is TRBV5-1 and J usage is TRBJ2-1, with TRBD2 matching over 12 bases. The CDR3 length is 15 residues. Germline assignment: CDR1 SGHRS and CDR2 YFSETQ. J lost 7 bases, V lost 4 bases, and 6 bases had no gene match. The variable domain in full, completed from reference TRBV5-1 and TRBJ2-1, reads KAGVTQTPRYLIKTRGQQVTLSCSPISGHRSVSWYQQTPGQGLQFLFEYFSETQRNKGNFPGRFSGRQFSNSRSEMNVSTLELGDSALYLCASSQLAGGGNEQFFGPGTRLTVL.

The chain uses TRBV6-5 and TRBJ2-3; D unresolved. The CDR3 covers 13 residues. Germline values: CDR1 MNHEY, CDR2 SVGAGI. Trimming took off 7 bases at V and 2 bases at J, with 10 bases between the two ends. CDR3 coding DNA: TGTGCCAGCACCACTACCTACACAGATACGCAGTATTTT. As protein: CASTTTYTDTQYF.

The chain employs TRBV9 and TRBJ2-3, with D maybe TRBD2 (5 bases). V shed 4 bases and J shed 6 bases, with 9 bases lying between them. The CDR3 runs 12 residues. Germline-derived CDR1 and CDR2 are SGDLS and YYNGEE. The CDR3 nucleotides are TGTGCCAGCAGCATAGGCGGGGATACGCAGTATTTT. It specifies CASSIGGDTQYF.

This rearrangement joins TRBV6-4 to TRBJ1-1; TRBD1 aligns across 9 bases. The V and J ends lost 0 bases and 1 base, in that order; junction bases with no gene match: 3. Germline V gives CDR1 MRHNA, CDR2 SNTAGT. The CDR3 covers 16 residues. CDR3 region: CASSDSGGQGNTEAFF. The CDR3 DNA sequence: TGTGCCAGCAGTGACTCAGGGGGACAGGGGAACACTGAAGCTTTCTTT.

This clone came up a few times. The chain recombines TRBV29-1 with TRBJ2-7; D remains ambiguous. Germline loops: CDR1 SQVTM, CDR2 ANQGSEA. This CDR3 has 11 residues. V was shortened by 4 bases and J by 7 bases, with 11 bases between the two germline ends. In DNA form, the CDR3 reads TGCAGCGTTGCCGTCGCGGTGGAGCAGTACTTC. Translation gives CSVAVAVEQYF.

This clone was observed a handful of times. The chain employs TRBV6-1 and TRBJ2-7, with D tentatively TRBD2 (5 bases). V lost 9 bases to trimming and J lost 3 bases, with 18 bases between them. The CDR3 has 14 amino acids. The germline V gene has CDR1 MNHNS and CDR2 SASEGT. CDR3 nucleotides: TGTGCCAGTAGCCCCGGACTGGCGATCTACGAGCAGTACTTC. Protein sequence: CASSPGLAIYEQYF.

This clone was counted a single time. The chain joins TRBV5-6 to TRBJ2-5; 9 bases agree with TRBD2. Germline V gene sequence: CDR1 SGHDT, CDR2 YYEEEE. J was trimmed by 2 bases and V by 1 base; bases with no gene match: 3. The CDR3 sequence is 15 residues long. CDR3 nucleotide sequence: TGTGCCAGCAGCTTGAGTAGCGGGGGACAAGAGACCCAGTACTTC. Protein sequence: CASSLSSGGQETQYF.

The sample holds one count of this clone. The gene calls are TRBV4-1 and TRBJ1-3; the D is unclear. This CDR3 has 15 residues. V shed 4 bases and J shed 0 bases, with 10 bases lying between them. The germline V gene has CDR1 MGHRA and CDR2 YSYEKL. This CDR3 reads CASSPNPSSGNTIYF. The CDR3 region has the DNA TGCGCCAGCAGCCCTAATCCAAGCTCTGGAAACACCATATATTTT.

The V call is TRBV9, the J call TRBJ2-7, with 10 bases identical to TRBD1. Losses at the gene ends were 3 bases for V and 3 bases for J; bases not matched to a gene: 3. CDR1 is SGDLS and CDR2 is YYNGEE in the germline V gene. CDR3 size: 14 residues. The CDR3 DNA reads TGTGCCAGCAGCGGGACAGGGGGGGACTACGAGCAGTACTTC. Its translation: CASSGTGGDYEQYF.

CDR3 in DNA: TGTGCCAGCTTCGATGCCGGGGGGGGGTTGGAGACCCAGTACTTC. Protein sequence: CASFDAGGGLETQYF. The V and J genes are TRBV5-4 and TRBJ2-5; 8 nucleotides align to TRBD2. Germline V gives CDR1 SGHNT, CDR2 YYREEE (reference sequence). The CDR3 is 15 amino acids. V shed 7 bases and J 5 bases; nucleotides not matched to a gene: 13.

This chain connects TRBV19 to TRBJ2-7; possibly TRBD1 for D (5 bases). The CDR3 covers 15 residues. The V gene lost 0 bases and the J gene lost 3 bases, with 12 bases spanning the gap. CDR1 is LNHDA, CDR2 SQIVND, per germline (reference sequence). The CDR3 DNA is TGTGCCAGTAGTATAGATTTGTTCCAGGGCTACGAGCAGTACTTC. Amino acids: CASSIDLFQGYEQYF.

The V and J genes are TRBV4-1 and TRBJ1-5; 7 bases line up with TRBD1. There are 13 residues in the CDR3. Germline assignment: CDR1 MGHRA and CDR2 YSYEKL. J was trimmed by 10 bases and V by 4 bases; bases with no gene match: 7. CDR3 sequence: CASSLTQGKPQHF. CDR3 coding DNA: TGCGCCAGCAGCCTAACACAGGGGAAACCCCAGCATTTT.

This chain connects TRBV4-3 to TRBJ1-1; D perhaps matches TRBD1 (5 bases). The CDR3 is 16 residues long. The V gene lost 0 bases and the J gene lost 1 base, with 12 bases spanning the gap. The germline V gene encodes CDR1 LGHNA and CDR2 YSLEER. The chain's CDR3 is CASSQDGAGQNTEAFF. The CDR3 DNA sequence: TGCGCCAGCAGCCAAGATGGGGCAGGGCAGAACACTGAAGCTTTCTTT.

J is TRBJ2-3 and V is TRBV19; no firm D call. The CDR3 contains 11 residues. Trimming cost V 8 bases and J 4 bases, with 7 bases left between them. Germline V gene lookup returns CDR1 LNHDA and CDR2 SQIVND (reference sequence). CDR3 loop: CASEQADTQYF. The CDR3 coding sequence is TGTGCCAGTGAGCAAGCAGATACGCAGTATTTT.

As concerns this clone: The same CDR3 arises from other DNA sequences in this sample as well. The genes are TRBV7-9 and TRBJ2-1, with 9 bases lining up with TRBD2. Trimming removed 5 bases from V and 0 bases from J; junction bases left unmatched: 5. This CDR3 region has 16 residues. Germline values: CDR1 SEHNR, CDR2 FQNEAQ (reference sequence). In nucleotides, the CDR3 is TGTGCCAGCAGCCCGCGGGGGGGCTCCTCCTACAATGAGCAGTTCTTC. Amino acid sequence: CASSPRGGSSYNEQFF.

This clone was observed once. The chain joins TRBV10-3 to TRBJ1-1; tentatively, D is TRBD1 (5 bases). With 8 bases removed from V and 4 bases from J, the gap between germline ends came to 11 bases. CDR1 and CDR2 (germline): ENHRY, SYGVKD. This CDR3 spans 12 amino acids. In nucleotides, the CDR3 is TGTGCCATCCAGTCCGGGGGCACTGAAGCTTTCTTT. Translation gives CAIQSGGTEAFF.

This clone has only a few counts. This rearrangement joins TRBV21-1 to TRBJ2-7; TRBD1 is the table's D call and was not checked against the DNA. TRBV21-1 is a pseudogene locus. The CDR3 totals 15 residues. CDR3 region: CASSPRTGVAYEQYF. The CDR3 coding sequence is TGTGCCAGCAGCCCCCGGACAGGGGTTGCTTACGAGCAGTACTTC.

The chain carries TRBV13 and TRBJ1-2, with 8 nucleotides matching TRBD1. The germline V gene encodes CDR1 PRHDT and CDR2 FYEKMQ (reference sequence). The ends lost 3 bases at V and 2 bases at J; junction bases unmatched: 2. The CDR3 is 14 residues long. In DNA form, the CDR3 reads TGTGCCAGCAGCTTCCGGACAGGGAACTATGGCTACACCTTC. Protein sequence: CASSFRTGNYGYTF. The variable domain in full, with the rest retrieved from reference TRBV13 and TRBJ1-2, is AAGVIQSPRHLIKEKRETATLKCYPIPRHDTVYWYQQGPGQDPQFLISFYEKMQSDKGSIPDRFSAQQFSDYHSELNMSSLELGDSALYFCASSFRTGNYGYTFGSGTRLTVV.